These 20 T cell receptor beta chains share one sample of origin, sequenced in a study of OX40 agonist ivuxolimab in advanced cancers. Generated by immunoSEQ multiplex PCR, the TCRdb table keeps only in-frame clones and is missing some. This table has approximately 65,000 clones, around 88% appearing once. The sequencing used CD4+ or CD8+ T cells sorted from blood, collected in a trial of the OX40 agonist ivuxolimab. These receptors all come from an adult with an advanced solid tumor such as melanoma, head and neck, liver or kidney cancer.

This clone was seen once. This rearrangement joins TRBV6-5 to TRBJ1-4; possibly TRBD1 for D (5 bases). The CDR3 covers 13 residues. Germline loops: CDR1 MNHEY, CDR2 SVGAGI. Trimming took off 10 bases at V and 1 base at J, with 10 bases between the two ends. The CDR3 protein is CATAGVTNEKLFF. CDR3 in DNA: TGTGCCACCGCGGGGGTAACTAATGAAAAACTGTTTTTT.

The genes are TRBV10-3 and TRBJ2-2; D possibly corresponds to TRBD1 (5 bases). Per germline, CDR1 ENHRY and CDR2 SYGVKD. Trimming left V 10 bases short and J 6 bases short, with 12 bases between. This CDR3 has 12 residues. The CDR3: CATTGVAGELFF. CDR3 nucleotide sequence: TGTGCCACCACAGGCGTGGCCGGGGAGCTGTTTTTT.

This clone appeared a single time. The chain is built from TRBV20-1 and TRBJ1-1; D might be TRBD1 (6 bases). This CDR3 is built from 11 residues. Trimming cost V 6 bases and J 8 bases, with 13 bases left between them. Germline-derived CDR1 and CDR2 are DFQATT and SNEGSKA (reference sequence). The CDR3 region has the DNA TGCAGTGCGGAGGGAACAGGGGAAGCTTTCTTT. It encodes CSAEGTGEAFF.

The rearrangement uses TRBV10-1 and TRBJ2-1, with 9 bases lining up with TRBD2. Germline CDR1 reads WNHNN; CDR2 reads SYGVQD (reference sequence). The CDR3 has 14 amino acids. Trimming cost V 3 bases and J 5 bases; bases outside gene matches: 2. CDR3 DNA: TGCGCCAGCAGTGAAAGCGGGAGGAACAATGAGCAGTTCTTC. Translated, it gives CASSESGRNNEQFF.

As for this clone: Within the sample, other DNA sequences also encode this same CDR3. V gene TRBV5-1 combines with J gene TRBJ2-5; 7 nucleotides align to TRBD1. The CDR3 is made up of 14 amino acids. With V trimmed by 3 bases and J by 1 base, 3 bases remained unmatched. Germline CDR1 is SGHRS and CDR2 is YFSETQ. The CDR3 sequence is CASSWDSSQETQYF. Written as DNA, the CDR3 is TGCGCCAGCAGCTGGGACAGTTCCCAAGAGACCCAGTACTTC.

CDR3 in amino acids: CASSLMGAGQETQYF. In DNA, the CDR3 is TGTGCCAGCAGCTTAATGGGGGCGGGGCAAGAGACCCAGTACTTC. This chain connects TRBV7-9 to TRBJ2-5; D is tentatively TRBD1 or TRBD2 (6 bases each). The germline V gene has CDR1 SEHNR and CDR2 FQNEAQ (reference sequence). This CDR3 spans 15 amino acids. V shed 2 bases and J shed 2 bases, with 12 bases lying between them.

The V and J genes are TRBV5-1 and TRBJ2-3; 7 bases agree with TRBD1. Per the germline V gene, CDR1 is SGHRS and CDR2 is YFSETQ. The CDR3 sequence is 17 residues long. V shed 4 bases, J shed 0 bases, and the junction held 11 bases outside the gene matches. The CDR3 nucleotides read TGCGCCAGCAGCACCCGGTACAGGGGATTTAGCACAGATACGCAGTATTTT. Its translation: CASSTRYRGFSTDTQYF.

This clone was detected only a few times. The V and J genes are TRBV5-6 and TRBJ2-5, with unresolved D. V shed 2 bases and J shed 3 bases, with 14 bases lying between them. Germline V CDR1 and CDR2: SGHDT, YYEEEE. The CDR3 has 15 residues. CDR3 amino acids: CASSFGARHEETQYF. The CDR3 DNA sequence: TGTGCCAGCAGCTTTGGAGCGCGCCACGAAGAGACCCAGTACTTC. The full variable domain, in which reference TRBV5-6 and TRBJ2-5 provide the parts outside the CDR3, is DAGVTQSPTHLIKTRGQQVTLRCSPKSGHDTVSWYQQALGQGPQFIFQYYEEEERQRGNFPDRFSGHQFPNYSSELNVNALLLGDSALYLCASSFGARHEETQYFGPGTRLLVL.

This chain uses TRBV28 with TRBJ2-3; 9 positions match TRBD1. Germline trimming cut 6 bases from V and 3 bases from J; bases unmatched to any gene: 10. The CDR3 is 16 residues long. The germline CDR1 and CDR2 sequences are MDHEN and SYDVKM. The CDR3 DNA is TGTGCCAGCAGCCCCCTTGGGACAGGGAGGACAGATACGCAGTATTTT. As protein: CASSPLGTGRTDTQYF.

This clone appeared once. This chain connects TRBV6-5 to TRBJ2-3, with D perhaps matching TRBD1 (6 bases). The germline CDR1 and CDR2 sequences are MNHEY and SVGAGI. Trimming pared 6 bases from V and 2 bases from J, leaving 12 bases between. The CDR3 has 14 residues. Written as DNA, the CDR3 is TGTGCCAGCAGGGTACAGGGAAACACAGATACGCAGTATTTT. Protein sequence: CASRVQGNTDTQYF.

The chain recombines TRBV7-2 with TRBJ2-1, with TRBD2 as a possible D gene (6 bases). The V and J ends lost 4 bases and 5 bases respectively, with 15 bases between them. Germline V gene sequence: CDR1 SGHTA, CDR2 FQGNSA. The CDR3 is 15 amino acids. DNA of the CDR3: TGTGCCAGCAGCTCCCCCAGCGGGCCCCACAATGAGCAGTTCTTC. Translated, it gives CASSSPSGPHNEQFF.

This clone came up once. The chain carries TRBV7-3 and TRBJ2-3; unclear D gene. The V and J ends lost 11 bases and 2 bases respectively, with 5 bases between them. Germline V gene sequence: CDR1 SGHTA, CDR2 FQGTGA. This CDR3 spans 10 amino acids. This CDR3 is CAGYTDTQYF. CDR3 nucleotides: TGTGCCGGATACACAGATACGCAGTATTTT.

The V call is TRBV6-1, the J call TRBJ2-5; 12 bases line up with TRBD2. Germline trimming cut 4 bases from V and 5 bases from J; bases unmatched to any gene: 5. The germline gives CDR1 MNHNS, CDR2 SASEGT. This CDR3 comprises 15 residues. CDR3 sequence (DNA): TGTGCCAGCAGTGGTTCTAGCGGGGGGGAGGAGACCCAGTACTTC. Residues: CASSGSSGGEETQYF.

In DNA form, the CDR3 reads TGCAGTGCTTTCTGGGGGGGAGAGCAGTACTTC. Residues: CSAFWGGEQYF. This rearrangement joins TRBV20-1 to TRBJ2-7; 7 nucleotides agree with TRBD2. J lost 7 bases, V lost 5 bases, and 5 bases had no gene match. CDR3 length: 11 residues. The germline gives CDR1 DFQATT, CDR2 SNEGSKA (reference sequence).

This chain joins TRBV6-5 and TRBJ1-4; D unresolved. This CDR3 has 15 residues. Trimming pared 6 bases from V and 3 bases from J, leaving 14 bases between. CDR1 MNHEY and CDR2 SVGAGI come from the germline V gene. The CDR3 loop is CASRSRPGANEKLFF. In DNA, the CDR3 is TGTGCCAGCAGATCCCGACCTGGGGCTAATGAAAAACTGTTTTTT.

The chain combines TRBV5-1 with TRBJ1-1, with D hard to call. Germline V gives CDR1 SGHRS, CDR2 YFSETQ. The V end lost 4 bases, the J end lost 0 bases, and 7 bases lay between the germline ends. The CDR3 is 13 residues long. The CDR3: CASSTEVNTEAFF. The CDR3 DNA reads as TGCGCCAGCAGCACAGAGGTGAACACTGAAGCTTTCTTT.

As DNA, the CDR3 is TGTGCCAGCAGCTTTAGGTGGTCTAGCGCAGATACGCAGTATTTT. Its protein product is CASSFRWSSADTQYF. The chain recombines TRBV11-2 with TRBJ2-3; weak D call: TRBD2 (6 bases). CDR3 length: 15 residues. V was trimmed by 3 bases and J by 4 bases, leaving 14 bases between them. Germline V gene sequence: CDR1 SGHAT, CDR2 FQNNGV.

The V and J genes are TRBV9 and TRBJ2-7; 7 nucleotides line up with TRBD1. With V trimmed by 2 bases and J by 2 bases, 4 bases remained unmatched. CDR1 and CDR2 from the germline V gene are SGDLS and YYNGEE. The length of the CDR3 is 14 residues. The CDR3 protein is CASSVSGQAYEQYF. CDR3 nucleotides: TGTGCCAGCAGCGTCTCAGGACAGGCCTACGAGCAGTACTTC.

The V call is TRBV11-2, the J call TRBJ1-2; D gene ambiguous. V lost 1 base and J 4 bases, leaving 16 bases between the germline ends. From germline, CDR1 is SGHAT and CDR2 FQNNGV. This CDR3 contains 16 residues. Here the CDR3 DNA reads TGTGCCAGCAGCTTAGTAATTCGGGCAGCTCGCTATGGCTACACCTTC. Translated, it gives CASSLVIRAARYGYTF.

This clone occurred a few times. The chain recombines TRBV5-6 with TRBJ2-7; D is perhaps TRBD1 (5 bases). This CDR3 region has 12 residues. CDR1 is SGHDT, CDR2 YYEEEE, per germline. V was shortened by 6 bases and J by 1 base, with 8 bases between the two germline ends. CDR3 bases: TGTGCCAGCAATCGACAGTCCTACGAGCAGTACTTC. This gives the protein CASNRQSYEQYF. Supplemented by reference TRBV5-6 and TRBJ2-7, the full variable domain reads DAGVTQSPTHLIKTRGQQVTLRCSPKSGHDTVSWYQQALGQGPQFIFQYYEEEERQRGNFPDRFSGHQFPNYSSELNVNALLLGDSALYLCASNRQSYEQYFGPGTRLTVT.